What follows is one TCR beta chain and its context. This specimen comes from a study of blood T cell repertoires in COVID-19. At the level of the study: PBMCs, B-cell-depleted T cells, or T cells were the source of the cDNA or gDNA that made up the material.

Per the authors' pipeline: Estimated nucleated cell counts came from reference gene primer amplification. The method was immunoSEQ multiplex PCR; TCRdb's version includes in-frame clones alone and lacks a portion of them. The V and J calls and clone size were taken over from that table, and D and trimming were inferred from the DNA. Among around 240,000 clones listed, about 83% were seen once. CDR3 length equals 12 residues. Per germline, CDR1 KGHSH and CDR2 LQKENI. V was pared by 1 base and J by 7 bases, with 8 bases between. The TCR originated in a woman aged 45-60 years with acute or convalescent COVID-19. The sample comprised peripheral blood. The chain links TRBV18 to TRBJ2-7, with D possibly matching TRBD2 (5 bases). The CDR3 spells CASSPQGEEQYF. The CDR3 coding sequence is TGTGCCAGCTCACCACAGGGAGAAGAGCAGTACTTC.